Shown below are 18 T cell receptor beta chains from a single sample sequenced in a study of blood T cell repertoires in COVID-19. Using immunoSEQ multiplex PCR, the repertoire was profiled, and TCRdb retains in-frame clones only, with some absent. This sample has 250,000 to 300,000 clones; around 81% occur once, and the top ten carry around 2.9%. Material for sequencing was peripheral blood. The receptors derive from a woman aged 55 to 70 with active or convalescent COVID-19.

The chain has TRBV7-3 and TRBJ1-1; tentatively, D is TRBD1 (6 bases). Germline assignment: CDR1 SGHTA and CDR2 FQGTGA. CDR3 length: 14 amino acids. Trimming left V 1 base short and J 5 bases short, with 11 bases between. In DNA form, the CDR3 reads TGTGCCAGCAGCTTAAACAGGGAAGGAACTGAAGCTTTCTTT. Translating gives CASSLNREGTEAFF.

Points on this clone: A read error may account for a junction end that differs from germline. The V and J genes are TRBV9 and TRBJ1-5; 10 nucleotides line up with TRBD1. Germline V lookup: CDR1 SGDLS, CDR2 YYNGEE. The CDR3 length is 19 residues. The CDR3 coding sequence is TGTGCCAGCAGCCACCCACCTGGGACAGGGGCCAATAGCCATCAGCCCCAGCATTTT. This encodes CASSHPPGTGANSHQPQHF. Variable domain in full (rest from reference TRBV9 and TRBJ1-5): DSGVTQTPKHLITATGQRVTLRCSPRSGDLSVYWYQQSLDQGLQFLIQYYNGEERAKGNILERFSAQQFPDLHSELNLSSLELGDSALYFCASSHPPGTGANSHQPQHFGDGTRLSIL.

The chain is built from TRBV7-9 and TRBJ2-2; D is possibly TRBD1 (5 bases). The germline CDR1 and CDR2 sequences are SEHNR and FQNEAQ (reference sequence). V lost 3 bases, J lost 0 bases, and 8 bases lay in between. The CDR3 has 15 residues. CDR3 DNA: TGTGCCAGCAGCTTGGCAGGGCCGAACACCGGGGAGCTGTTTTTT. It encodes CASSLAGPNTGELFF.

J is TRBJ2-7 and V is TRBV5-1; D might be TRBD2 (6 bases). V lost 4 bases and J lost 0, with 11 bases in between. The CDR3 extends over 14 amino acids. The germline V gene has CDR1 SGHRS and CDR2 YFSETQ. In nucleotides, the CDR3 is TGCGCCAGCAGCACCGGGACTGACTCCTACGAGCAGTACTTC. Protein product: CASSTGTDSYEQYF.

The chain joins TRBV4-3 to TRBJ1-2; no reliable D call. V lost 0 bases, J lost 8 bases, and 13 bases lay in between. The CDR3 sequence is 14 residues long. Looked up from germline, CDR1 is LGHNA and CDR2 is YSLEER. The CDR3 DNA follows: TGCGCCAGCAGCCAAGATCGGAGGGAGAGAGGCTACACCTTC. Translating it yields CASSQDRRERGYTF.

V gene TRBV6-5 combines with J gene TRBJ1-6, with D unclear. Germline CDR1 reads MNHEY; CDR2 reads SVGAGI. V lost 6 bases to trimming and J lost 7 bases, with 10 bases between them. The CDR3 is 13 residues long. DNA of the CDR3: TGTGCCAGCAGCCCGACGGAGAATTCACCCCTCCACTTT. This sequence encodes CASSPTENSPLHF.

This sequence joins TRBV5-1 and TRBJ2-2, with TRBD1 matching over 7 bases. The CDR3 consists of 15 residues. Germline CDR1 is SGHRS and CDR2 is YFSETQ. J was trimmed by 2 bases and V by 5 bases; bases with no gene match: 6. CDR3 bases: TGCGCCAGCAGGGGGGACAGTCTAAACACCGGGGAGCTGTTTTTT. Encoded protein: CASRGDSLNTGELFF. Full variable domain (outside the CDR3, taken from reference TRBV5-1 and TRBJ2-2): KAGVTQTPRYLIKTRGQQVTLSCSPISGHRSVSWYQQTPGQGLQFLFEYFSETQRNKGNFPGRFSGRQFSNSRSEMNVSTLELGDSALYLCASRGDSLNTGELFFGEGSRLTVL.

This rearrangement joins TRBV5-5 to TRBJ1-2; TRBD1 might be the D (6 bases). The CDR3 runs to 14 residues. Looked up from germline, CDR1 is SGHKS and CDR2 is YYEKEE (reference sequence). The ends were cut back, 2 bases at V and 2 bases at J, with 10 bases in the middle. CDR3 amino acids: CASSLDRSNYGYTF. The CDR3 nucleotides are TGTGCCAGCAGCTTAGACAGGAGCAACTATGGCTACACCTTC.

This chain uses TRBV5-1 with TRBJ1-5; D gene unclear. V was clipped by 4 bases and J by 0 bases, with 11 bases between them. The CDR3 contains 15 residues. CDR1 SGHRS and CDR2 YFSETQ come from the germline V gene. The CDR3 DNA reads as TGCGCCAGCAGCCCGGAGACTGGTAGCAATCAGCCCCAGCATTTT. Translated, it gives CASSPETGSNQPQHF.

This clone turned up a few times. The chain couples TRBV19 to TRBJ1-4, with a tentative D call TRBD1 (5 bases). The CDR3 covers 15 residues. V lost 6 bases and J lost 5, with 16 bases in between. Germline loops: CDR1 LNHDA, CDR2 SQIVND (reference sequence). CDR3 in amino acids: CASSNPSRANEKLFF. CDR3 bases: TGTGCCAGTAGCAATCCCTCCAGGGCGAATGAAAAACTGTTTTTT.

This rearrangement joins TRBV7-3 to TRBJ2-2, with 7 positions matching TRBD2. The V gene end was trimmed by 5 bases and the J gene end by 5 bases; junction bases not matched to a gene: 14. The CDR3 spans 17 residues. Germline CDR1 SGHTA, CDR2 FQGTGA. CDR3 sequence (DNA): TGTGCCAGCAGCCCATCAATTCGGGGGGTGGAAACCGGGGAGCTGTTTTTT. Translation gives CASSPSIRGVETGELFF.

The chain joins TRBV24-1 to TRBJ2-1; TRBD1 aligns across 7 bases. Germline V gives CDR1 KGHDR, CDR2 SFDVKD. This CDR3 is built from 14 residues. CDR3: CVPEGALGDNEQFF. As DNA, the CDR3 is TGTGTCCCCGAGGGGGCCTTGGGGGACAATGAGCAGTTCTTC.

The chain has TRBV7-2 and TRBJ2-2; 10 nucleotides match TRBD2. The V and J ends lost 5 bases and 4 bases, in that order; junction bases with no gene match: 4. This CDR3 is 15 amino acids long. Germline-derived CDR1 and CDR2 are SGHTA and FQGNSA. In DNA, the CDR3 is TGTGCCAGCAGCGCAGCTAGCGGGGGCACCGGGGAGCTGTTTTTT. Protein product: CASSAASGGTGELFF.

This chain uses TRBV24-1 with TRBJ2-3, with no clear D. V was pared by 6 bases and J by 4 bases, with 7 bases between. The CDR3 runs 12 residues. Germline lookup yields CDR1 KGHDR and CDR2 SFDVKD. The CDR3 here is CATSQAADTQYF. CDR3 nucleotide sequence: TGTGCCACCAGTCAGGCCGCAGATACGCAGTATTTT.

The gene calls are TRBV4-1 and TRBJ2-7, with a possible D match to TRBD1 (7 bases). The CDR3 runs to 15 residues. V lost 2 bases and J lost 3, with 14 bases in between. CDR1 is MGHRA and CDR2 is YSYEKL in the germline V gene. The CDR3 protein is CASSQTQGGIYEQYF. As DNA, the CDR3 is TGCGCCAGCAGCCAAACCCAGGGGGGAATCTACGAGCAGTACTTC.

The chain joins TRBV2 to TRBJ2-7, with 8 bases identical to TRBD1. This CDR3 is 17 amino acids long. In germline, CDR1 is SNHLY, CDR2 FYNNEI. The trim removed 5 bases at V and 2 bases at J, leaving 14 bases unmatched. The CDR3 DNA reads as TGTGCCAGCAGTACAAGACCTGACAGGGGCCGGCCCTACGAGCAGTACTTC. This gives the protein CASSTRPDRGRPYEQYF. The whole variable domain, filled in from reference TRBV2 and TRBJ2-7, reads EPEVTQTPSHQVTQMGQEVILRCVPISNHLYFYWYRQILGQKVEFLVSFYNNEISEKSEIFDDQFSVERPDGSNFTLKIRSTKLEDSAMYFCASSTRPDRGRPYEQYFGPGTRLTVT.

The chain recombines TRBV11-2 with TRBJ1-4; TRBD1 matches 7 bases. The CDR3 spans 13 residues. The germline V gene has CDR1 SGHAT and CDR2 FQNNGV. The junction had 11 bases not matched to a gene; V was cut back by 6 bases and J by 13 bases. CDR3 sequence: CASSSTGVKGLFF. The DNA of the CDR3 is TGTGCCAGCAGTTCCACAGGGGTAAAAGGACTGTTTTTT.

This chain connects TRBV7-2 to TRBJ2-7; D possibly corresponds to TRBD2 (6 bases). CDR1 and CDR2 from the germline V gene are SGHTA and FQGNSA. V dropped 6 bases and J dropped 3 bases, with 15 bases sitting between them. This CDR3 has 14 residues. CDR3 residues: CASSIGGASYEQYF. In DNA, the CDR3 is TGTGCCAGCAGTATCGGCGGGGCCAGCTACGAGCAGTACTTC.